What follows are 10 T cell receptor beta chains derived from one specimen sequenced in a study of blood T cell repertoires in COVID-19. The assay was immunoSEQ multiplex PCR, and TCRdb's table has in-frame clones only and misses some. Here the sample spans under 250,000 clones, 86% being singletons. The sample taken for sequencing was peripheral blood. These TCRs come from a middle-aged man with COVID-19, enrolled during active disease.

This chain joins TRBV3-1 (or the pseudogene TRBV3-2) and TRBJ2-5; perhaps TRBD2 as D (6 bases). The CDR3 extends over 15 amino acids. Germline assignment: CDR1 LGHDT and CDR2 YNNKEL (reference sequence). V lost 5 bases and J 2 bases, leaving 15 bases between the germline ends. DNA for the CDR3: TGTGCCAGCAGCAAAGCTCCGGGAGCACAAGAGACCCAGTACTTC. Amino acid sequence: CASSKAPGAQETQYF.

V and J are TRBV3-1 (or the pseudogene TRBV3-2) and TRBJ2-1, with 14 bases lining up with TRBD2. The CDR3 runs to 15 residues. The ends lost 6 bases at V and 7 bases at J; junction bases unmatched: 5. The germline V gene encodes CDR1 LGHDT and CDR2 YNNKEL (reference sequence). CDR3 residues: CASRGGLAGGNEQFF. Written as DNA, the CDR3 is TGTGCCAGCAGAGGCGGACTAGCGGGGGGAAATGAGCAGTTCTTC.

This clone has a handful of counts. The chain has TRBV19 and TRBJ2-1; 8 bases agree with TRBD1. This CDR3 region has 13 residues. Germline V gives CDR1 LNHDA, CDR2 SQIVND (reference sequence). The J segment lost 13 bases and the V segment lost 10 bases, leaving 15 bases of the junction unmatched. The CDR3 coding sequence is TGTGCCACCGGACAGGGTAGAAGCTTTGAACAGTTCTTC. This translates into CATGQGRSFEQFF. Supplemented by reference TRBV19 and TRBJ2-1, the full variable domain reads DGGITQSPKYLFRKEGQNVTLSCEQNLNHDAMYWYRQDPGQGLRLIYYSQIVNDFQKGDIAEGYSVSREKKESFPLTVTSAQKNPTAFYLCATGQGRSFEQFFGPGTRLTVL.

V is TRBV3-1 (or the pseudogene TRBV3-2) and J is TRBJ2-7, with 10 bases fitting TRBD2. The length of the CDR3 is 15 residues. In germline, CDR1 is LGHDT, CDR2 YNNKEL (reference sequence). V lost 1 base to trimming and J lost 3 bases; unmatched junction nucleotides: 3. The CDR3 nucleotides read TGTGCCAGCAGCCAAGTTTCTAGCGGGAGCTACGAGCAGTACTTC. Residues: CASSQVSSGSYEQYF.

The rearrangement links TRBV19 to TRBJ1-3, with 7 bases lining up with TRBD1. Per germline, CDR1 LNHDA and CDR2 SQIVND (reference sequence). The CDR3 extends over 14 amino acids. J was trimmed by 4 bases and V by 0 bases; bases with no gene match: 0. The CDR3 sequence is CASSIEGGGNTIYF. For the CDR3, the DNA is TGTGCCAGTAGTATAGAAGGGGGCGGAAACACCATATATTTT.

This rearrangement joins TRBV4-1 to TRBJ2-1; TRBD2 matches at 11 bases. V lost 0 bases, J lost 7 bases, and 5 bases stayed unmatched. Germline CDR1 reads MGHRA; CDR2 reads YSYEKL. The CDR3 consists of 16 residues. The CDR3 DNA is TGCGCCAGCAGCCAAGATTGGGCTAGCGGGAGGAATGAGCAGTTCTTC. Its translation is CASSQDWASGRNEQFF.

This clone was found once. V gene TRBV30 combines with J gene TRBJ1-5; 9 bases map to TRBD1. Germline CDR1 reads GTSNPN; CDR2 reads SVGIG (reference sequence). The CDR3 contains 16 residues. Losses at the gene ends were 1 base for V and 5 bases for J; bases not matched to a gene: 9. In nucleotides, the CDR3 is TGTGCCTGGAGTGAGTCGGGGACAGGGACCGATCAGCCCCAGCATTTT. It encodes CAWSESGTGTDQPQHF. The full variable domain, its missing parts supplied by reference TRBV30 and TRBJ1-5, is SQTIHQWPATLVQPVGSPLSLECTVEGTSNPNLYWYRQAAGRGLQLLFYSVGIGQISSEVPQNLSASRPQDRQFILSSKKLLLSDSGFYLCAWSESGTGTDQPQHFGDGTRLSIL.

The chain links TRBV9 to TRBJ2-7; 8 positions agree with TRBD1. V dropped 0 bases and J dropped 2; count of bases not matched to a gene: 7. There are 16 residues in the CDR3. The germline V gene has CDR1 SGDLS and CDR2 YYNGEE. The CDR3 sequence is CASSVEQGAPPYEQYF. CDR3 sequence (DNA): TGTGCCAGCAGCGTAGAGCAGGGGGCGCCCCCCTACGAGCAGTACTTC. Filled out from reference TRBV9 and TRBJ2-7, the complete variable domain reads DSGVTQTPKHLITATGQRVTLRCSPRSGDLSVYWYQQSLDQGLQFLIQYYNGEERAKGNILERFSAQQFPDLHSELNLSSLELGDSALYFCASSVEQGAPPYEQYFGPGTRLTVT.

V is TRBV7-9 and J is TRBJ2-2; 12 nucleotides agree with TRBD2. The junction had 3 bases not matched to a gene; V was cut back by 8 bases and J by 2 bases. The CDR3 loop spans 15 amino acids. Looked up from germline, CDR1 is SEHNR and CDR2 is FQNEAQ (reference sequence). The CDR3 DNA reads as TGTGCCAGCGGGACTAGCGGGCGTAACACCGGGGAGCTGTTTTTT. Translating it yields CASGTSGRNTGELFF.

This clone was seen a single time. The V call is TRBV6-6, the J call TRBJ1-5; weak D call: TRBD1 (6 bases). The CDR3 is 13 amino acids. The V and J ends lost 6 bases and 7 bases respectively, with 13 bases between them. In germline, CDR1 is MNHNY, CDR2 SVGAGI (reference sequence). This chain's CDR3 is CASSPQGEQPQHF. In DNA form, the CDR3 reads TGTGCCAGCAGCCCACAGGGTGAGCAGCCCCAGCATTTT.